This passage covers 10 T cell receptor beta chains from one sample sequenced in a study of blood T cell repertoires in COVID-19 (dated by TCRdb to the early 2020s). Library method: the immunoSEQ multiplex PCR assay. In its TCRdb copy, this immuneACCESS table keeps in-frame sequences only and misses some clones. Where compared with another copy, unresolved V genes explain less than half of these, and the others have no known cause. This sample lists 150,000 to 200,000 clones; under 85% were detected once. The ten largest account for roughly 17% of the sample. The source material was peripheral blood. These receptors were collected from a man in his 60s with active or convalescent COVID-19.

The chain is built from TRBV6-6 and TRBJ2-2; TRBD2 might be the D (6 bases). This CDR3 spans 15 amino acids. In germline, CDR1 is MNHNY, CDR2 SVGAGI (reference sequence). Deletions cut 5 bases from V and 6 bases from J, with 16 bases between. CDR3 sequence (DNA): TGTGCCAGCAGTGGGCGGGACCTGGTGTCCGGGGAGCTGTTTTTT. Translated: CASSGRDLVSGELFF.

V gene TRBV5-5 combines with J gene TRBJ2-3; 7 bases are shared with TRBD1. From germline, CDR1 is SGHKS and CDR2 YYEKEE (reference sequence). The CDR3 contains 14 residues. J lost 2 bases, V lost 2 bases, and 2 bases had no gene match. The CDR3 nucleotides are TGTGCCAGCAGCTTCGGGACAGCCACAGATACGCAGTATTTT. Residues: CASSFGTATDTQYF.

V is TRBV19 and J is TRBJ2-7; a weak D match, TRBD2 (7 bases). With 5 bases removed from V and 3 bases from J, the gap between germline ends came to 20 bases. The CDR3 is made up of 16 amino acids. Looked up from germline, CDR1 is LNHDA and CDR2 is SQIVND (reference sequence). The CDR3 coding sequence is TGTGCCAGTAGTGACGGGGACTACAGGGATGGCTACGAGCAGTACTTC. It yields the protein CASSDGDYRDGYEQYF.

This clone was detected once. The chain employs TRBV25-1 and TRBJ1-5; D possibly corresponds to TRBD1 (5 bases). Trimming shortened V by 2 bases and J by 3 bases, and 8 bases separated the two germline ends. Germline V lookup: CDR1 MGHDK, CDR2 SYGVNS. The CDR3 runs 14 residues. CDR3 in DNA: TGTGCCAGCAGTGAAACAGGTTACAATCAGCCCCAGCATTTT. It encodes CASSETGYNQPQHF.

This clone appeared once. The CDR3, as DNA: TGTGCCAGCAGCCCAATTCGACAGCAAACTTACGAGCAGTACTTC. This codes for CASSPIRQQTYEQYF. The chain uses TRBV6-2 or TRBV6-3 and TRBJ2-7, with a possible D match to TRBD1 (5 bases). Germline loops: CDR1 MNHEY, CDR2 SVGEGT. CDR3 length: 15 amino acids. V lost 6 bases to trimming and J lost 4 bases, with 19 bases between them.

The rearrangement links TRBV7-6 to TRBJ1-1, with D perhaps matching TRBD1 (5 bases). CDR3 size: 16 residues. CDR1 SGHVS and CDR2 FNYEAQ come from the germline V gene. V was shortened by 1 base and J by 5 bases, with 17 bases between the two germline ends. CDR3 loop: CASSLVGQGGGTEAFF. The CDR3 region has the DNA TGTGCCAGCAGCTTAGTAGGGCAGGGAGGTGGTACTGAAGCTTTCTTT.

V gene TRBV18 combines with J gene TRBJ2-7; D possibly corresponds to TRBD2 (6 bases). CDR1 KGHSH and CDR2 LQKENI come from the germline V gene. Trimming removed 3 bases from V and 11 bases from J, with 11 bases in between. This CDR3 is 11 amino acids long. The CDR3: CASSPGGDEYF. CDR3 in DNA: TGTGCCAGCTCACCGGGAGGTGACGAGTACTTC.

This clone occurred once. This chain joins TRBV6-4 and TRBJ1-1; possible D gene TRBD1, 6 bases. From germline, CDR1 is MRHNA and CDR2 SNTAGT. V was shortened by 4 bases and J by 7 bases, with 19 bases between the two germline ends. CDR3 length: 15 amino acids. CDR3 in amino acids: CASSATILNRDEAFF. The CDR3, as DNA: TGTGCCAGCAGTGCGACTATTTTGAACAGGGATGAAGCTTTCTTT.

V is TRBV2 and J is TRBJ2-3; tentatively, D is TRBD1 (6 bases). V lost 7 bases to trimming and J lost 3 bases, with 8 bases between them. Germline lookup yields CDR1 SNHLY and CDR2 FYNNEI. This CDR3 contains 12 residues. In DNA, the CDR3 is TGTGCCAGCACAGGGGTAACAGATACGCAGTATTTT. Residues: CASTGVTDTQYF.

The table lists this clone with many counts. V and J are TRBV6-5 and TRBJ1-2; tentatively, D is TRBD1 (5 bases). Germline CDR1 MNHEY, CDR2 SVGAGI. CDR3 length equals 11 residues. V was clipped by 7 bases and J by 8 bases, with 11 bases between them. The CDR3 here is CASTRAGGYTF. The CDR3, as DNA: TGTGCCAGCACCAGGGCCGGGGGCTACACCTTC.